This TCR beta chain was sequenced in a study of follicular helper T cells after annual influenza vaccination. About the research overall: After each seasonal flu vaccination, blood came on days 0, 7 and 28. Overall study results and limits: ICOS-CD38- cTfh most often held earlier Day 7 ICOS+CD38+ clones. Change in circulating plasmablasts correlated with ICOS+CD38+ cTfh clonality change.

This CDR3 is built from 15 residues. Germline loops: CDR1 LGHNA, CDR2 YSLEER. The ends were cut back, 1 base at V and 10 bases at J, with 14 bases in the middle. Time point meaning: 2014-2015 season, pre-vaccination. Adults were given seasonal inactivated influenza vaccine, and blood CD4 subsets were sorted before and after vaccination. Data came from immunoSEQ multiplex PCR; TCRdb stores just in-frame clones and leaves some out. The sample carries about 13,000 clones, approximately 85% recorded once. This clone was recorded a few times. Its antigen is currently unknown. The receptor's source is an adult who received the influenza vaccine. V gene TRBV4-3 combines with J gene TRBJ1-6; D is ambiguous. The sample in question was CXCR5- memory CD4+ T cells sorted from blood, obtained on the day of influenza vaccination. The CDR3: CASSQAEVGWSPLHF. The CDR3 nucleotides are TGCGCCAGCAGCCAAGCTGAGGTGGGGTGGTCACCCCTCCACTTT.